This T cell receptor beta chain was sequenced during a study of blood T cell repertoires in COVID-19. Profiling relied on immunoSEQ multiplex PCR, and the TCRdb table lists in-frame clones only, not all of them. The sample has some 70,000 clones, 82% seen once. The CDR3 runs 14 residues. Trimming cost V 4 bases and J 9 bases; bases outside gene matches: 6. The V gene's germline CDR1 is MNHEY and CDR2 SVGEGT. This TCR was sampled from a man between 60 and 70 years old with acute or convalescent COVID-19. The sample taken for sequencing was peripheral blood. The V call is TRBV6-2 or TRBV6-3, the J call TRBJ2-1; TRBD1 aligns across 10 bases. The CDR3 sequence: CASSWDRGTVEQFF. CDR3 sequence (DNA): TGTGCCAGCAGTTGGGACAGGGGTACGGTTGAGCAGTTCTTC.